This note documents a single TCR beta chain sequence. The CDR3 is 15 amino acids. The method, 5' RACE with UMI labels, was used to prepare the TRB cDNA libraries. TCRdb reprocessed the 5' RACE reads; each CDR3 protein has one entry and no DNA is given. The sample data list 65,000 to 95,000 distinct CDR3 sequences. These data are taken from a study of CXCR3-negative and CXCR3-positive naive CD8 T cells. The rearrangement joins TRBV23-1 to TRBJ1-6. TRBV23-1 has ORF status, its function being uncertain. The clonotype was recovered from a human donor in good health. Some clones in this sample may be carry-over from other donors' samples. The sequencing input was naive CXCR3- CD8+ T cells from blood. Described subset: CD45RO-CCR7+CD27+CD95- naive CD8+ T cells lacking CXCR3 (TNR3-). The CDR3 protein is CASSLERVYNSPLHF.